Detailed here is one T cell receptor beta chain. The data are from a study of blood T cell repertoires in COVID-19. Study-wide context: Both acute and convalescent COVID-19 samples were obtained from the United States, Italy and Spain. T cells, B-cell-depleted T cells, or PBMCs provided the cDNA or gDNA that served as material.

V lost 2 bases to trimming and J lost 0 bases, with 14 bases between them. This CDR3 is built from 17 residues. Germline values: CDR1 MNHEY, CDR2 SVGEGT. In the original analysis: Amplifying reference gene primers gave estimates of nucleated cell counts. Method: immunoSEQ multiplex PCR; TCRdb's copy keeps in-frame clones and lacks some. The V and J calls and the clone size are those of that table, but D and trimming were determined from the DNA. The sample yields 130,000 or so clones, around 80% seen once. The sample was peripheral blood. The clonotype originates from an elderly man with active or convalescent COVID-19. The V gene is TRBV6-2 or TRBV6-3, the J gene TRBJ1-5, with unresolved D. The CDR3 here is CASSYRPDTYSNQPQHF. The CDR3, as DNA: TGTGCCAGCAGTTACCGCCCAGACACCTATAGCAATCAGCCCCAGCATTTT.